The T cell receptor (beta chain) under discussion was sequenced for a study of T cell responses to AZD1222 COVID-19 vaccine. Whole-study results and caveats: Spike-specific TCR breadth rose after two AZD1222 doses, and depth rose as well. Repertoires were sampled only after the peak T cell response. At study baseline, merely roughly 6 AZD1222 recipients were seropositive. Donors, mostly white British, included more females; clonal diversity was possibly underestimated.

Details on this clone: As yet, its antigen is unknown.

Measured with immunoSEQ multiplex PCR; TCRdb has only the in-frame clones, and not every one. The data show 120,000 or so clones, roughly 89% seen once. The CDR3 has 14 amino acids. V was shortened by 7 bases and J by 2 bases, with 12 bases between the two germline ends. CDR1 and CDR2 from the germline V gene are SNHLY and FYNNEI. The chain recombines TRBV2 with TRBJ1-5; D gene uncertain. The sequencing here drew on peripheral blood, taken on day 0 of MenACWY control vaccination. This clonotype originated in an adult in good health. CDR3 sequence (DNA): TGTGCCAGCAACGATGGGATGGGCAATCAGCCCCAGCATTTT. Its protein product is CASNDGMGNQPQHF.